The 12 T cell receptor beta chains below come from one sample, sequenced in a study of blood T cells in healthy people across ages. The second PCR ran roughly 7 to 12 cycles with a sample-barcoded 5' primer and J-beta primers. TCRdb re-called the 5' RACE reads through MiXCR, storing one row per CDR3 protein. The table lists 1.4 million to 1.5 million distinct CDR3 sequences, 42% of them singletons. Input material: blood. These receptor sequences come from a woman aged 18-29 years in good health.

The chain uses TRBV5-1 and TRBJ2-7; D perhaps matches TRBD1 (5 bases). The last part of the DNA fits TRBJ2-5 better; the J call may be wrong. Germline V lookup: CDR1 SGHRS, CDR2 YFSETQ. The CDR3 loop spans 14 amino acids. Here the CDR3 DNA reads TGCGCCAGCAGCTGGTCAGGGTACGTGGAGACCCAGTACTTC. It yields the protein CASSWSGYVETQYF.

This chain connects TRBV4-2 to TRBJ1-2; D unclear. The CDR3 consists of 15 residues. V was clipped by 0 bases and J by 4 bases, with 12 bases between them. The germline V gene encodes CDR1 LGHNA and CDR2 YNFKEQ. CDR3 residues: CASSQEGSSSYGYTF. CDR3 coding DNA: TGTGCCAGCAGCCAAGAGGGCAGTTCATCCTATGGCTACACCTTC.

This chain links TRBV5-6 with TRBJ1-6; the match to TRBD1 covers 9 bases. Looked up from germline, CDR1 is SGHDT and CDR2 is YYEEEE. The CDR3 consists of 14 residues. Germline trimming cut 4 bases from V and 10 bases from J; bases unmatched to any gene: 6. The CDR3 sequence: CASSPGTGLSPLHF. For the CDR3, the DNA is TGTGCCAGCAGCCCCGGGACAGGGCTCTCACCCCTCCACTTT.

CDR3 coding DNA: TGTGCCAGTGGGGCCCCCAAAGTGAGCTCCTACAATGAGCAGTTCTTC. It is translated as CASGAPKVSSYNEQFF. This chain uses TRBV21-1 with TRBJ2-1; the DNA was not compared with TRBD1, the D call given in the table. TRBV21-1 counts as a pseudogene. The CDR3 has 16 amino acids.

The V call is TRBV4-1, the J call TRBJ2-7, with D possibly being TRBD1 (5 bases). Trimming shortened V by 2 bases and J by 0 bases, and 14 bases separated the two germline ends. The CDR3 is 16 amino acids. The germline CDR1 and CDR2 sequences are MGHRA and YSYEKL. The CDR3 coding sequence is TGCGCCAGCAGCCAACCGACGGGCAGGGACTCCTACGAGCAGTACTTC. As protein: CASSQPTGRDSYEQYF.

This chain connects TRBV5-1 to TRBJ2-3; 8 bases match TRBD2. Germline V gene sequence: CDR1 SGHRS, CDR2 YFSETQ. V shed 0 bases and J 0 bases; nucleotides not matched to a gene: 6. The CDR3 spans 17 residues. Here the CDR3 reads CASSLVSGGTSTDTQYF. CDR3 sequence (DNA): TGCGCCAGCAGCTTGGTGAGCGGGGGTACTAGCACAGATACGCAGTATTTT.

The genes are TRBV29-1 and TRBJ1-2; 9 nucleotides align to TRBD1. From germline, CDR1 is SQVTM and CDR2 ANQGSEA. After removal of 4 bases from V and 8 bases from J, the junction contained 8 bases not matched to a gene. The CDR3 covers 13 residues. The CDR3 DNA is TGCAGCGTTGCGACAGGGGGAGATAGGGGCTACACCTTC. Its translation: CSVATGGDRGYTF.

This rearrangement joins TRBV4-1 to TRBJ2-1; a weak D match, TRBD1 (5 bases). Germline V gives CDR1 MGHRA, CDR2 YSYEKL. The V end was cut by 0 bases, the J end by 4 bases, with 16 bases between. This CDR3 has 17 residues. CDR3 region: CASSQEFARAAYNEQFF. As DNA, the CDR3 is TGCGCCAGCAGCCAAGAATTTGCCAGGGCGGCATACAATGAGCAGTTCTTC.

The genes are TRBV6-6 and TRBJ2-5; TRBD2 matches 8 bases. The V segment lost 5 bases and the J segment 4 bases; nucleotides outside the gene matches: 12. The germline CDR1 and CDR2 sequences are MNHNY and SVGAGI (reference sequence). This CDR3 comprises 16 residues. The CDR3 loop reads CASSPVEAGASETQYF. The CDR3 nucleotides read TGTGCCAGCAGTCCAGTTGAAGCGGGAGCATCAGAGACCCAGTACTTC.

The chain couples TRBV7-9 to TRBJ2-5, with TRBD2 matching 8 bases. This CDR3 is built from 13 residues. Trimming removed 6 bases from V and 7 bases from J; junction bases left unmatched: 7. Germline V lookup: CDR1 SEHNR, CDR2 FQNEAQ (reference sequence). The CDR3, as DNA: TGTGCCAGCAGACTTAAGGGACTAGGGACCCAGTACTTC. This sequence encodes CASRLKGLGTQYF.

This clonotype was detected only a few times. The chain joins TRBV7-9 to TRBJ2-3, with D maybe TRBD2 (5 bases). This CDR3 comprises 14 residues. CDR1 SEHNR and CDR2 FQNEAQ come from the germline V gene (reference sequence). Trimming left V 1 base short and J 6 bases short, with 11 bases between. The chain's CDR3 is CASSLGGIRDTQYF. DNA of the CDR3: TGTGCCAGCAGCTTAGGAGGGATTCGGGATACGCAGTATTTT.

This clonotype was recorded a few times. This CDR3 reads CASRRPGLAHNEQFF. The CDR3 DNA reads as TGTGCCAGCAGACGGCCGGGACTAGCCCACAATGAGCAGTTCTTC. The J gene is TRBJ2-1, the V gene TRBV6-5, with TRBD2 matching 9 bases. Unmatched junction bases numbered 8, after V lost 6 bases and J lost 5 bases. Germline values: CDR1 MNHEY, CDR2 SVGAGI. There are 15 residues in the CDR3.